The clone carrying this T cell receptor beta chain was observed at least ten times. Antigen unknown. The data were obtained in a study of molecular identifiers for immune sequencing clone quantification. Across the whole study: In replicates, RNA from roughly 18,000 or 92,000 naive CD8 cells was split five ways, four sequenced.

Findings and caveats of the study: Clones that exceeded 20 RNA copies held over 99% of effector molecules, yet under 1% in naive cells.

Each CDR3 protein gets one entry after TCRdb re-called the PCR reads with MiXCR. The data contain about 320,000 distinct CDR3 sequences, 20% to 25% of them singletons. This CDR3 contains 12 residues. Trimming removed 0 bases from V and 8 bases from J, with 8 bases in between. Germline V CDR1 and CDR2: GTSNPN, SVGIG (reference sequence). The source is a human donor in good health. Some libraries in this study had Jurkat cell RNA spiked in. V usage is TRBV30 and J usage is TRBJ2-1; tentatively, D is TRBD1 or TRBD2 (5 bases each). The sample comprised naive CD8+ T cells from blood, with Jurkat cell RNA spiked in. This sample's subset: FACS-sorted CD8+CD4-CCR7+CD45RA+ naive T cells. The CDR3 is CAWSVMGDEQFF. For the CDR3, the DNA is TGTGCCTGGAGTGTAATGGGGGATGAGCAGTTCTTC.